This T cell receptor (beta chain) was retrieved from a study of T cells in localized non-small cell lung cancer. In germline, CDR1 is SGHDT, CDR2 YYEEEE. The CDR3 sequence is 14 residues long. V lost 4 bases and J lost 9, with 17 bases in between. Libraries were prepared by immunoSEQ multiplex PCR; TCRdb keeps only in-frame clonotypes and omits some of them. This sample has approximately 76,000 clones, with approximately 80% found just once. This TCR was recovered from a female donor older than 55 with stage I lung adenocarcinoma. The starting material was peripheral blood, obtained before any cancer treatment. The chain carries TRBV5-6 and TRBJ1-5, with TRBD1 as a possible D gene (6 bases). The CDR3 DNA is TGTGCCAGCAGCCCTTCGGGGGGGCTAGGGCCCCAGCATTTT. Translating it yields CASSPSGGLGPQHF. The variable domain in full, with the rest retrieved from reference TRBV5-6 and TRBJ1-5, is DAGVTQSPTHLIKTRGQQVTLRCSPKSGHDTVSWYQQALGQGPQFIFQYYEEEERQRGNFPDRFSGHQFPNYSSELNVNALLLGDSALYLCASSPSGGLGPQHFGDGTRLSIL.